This T cell receptor beta chain was documented in a study of blood T cell repertoires in COVID-19. Study in general: Samples of COVID-19 (acute and convalescent) were obtained from the United States, Italy and Spain.

Assay: immunoSEQ multiplex PCR; the TCRdb copy retains only in-frame clones and omits some. The sample yields a few hundred thousand clones, about 86% seen once. The CDR3 is 14 residues long. V was pared by 5 bases and J by 6 bases, with 8 bases of the junction left unmatched. The germline V gene has CDR1 MDHEN and CDR2 SYDVKM. The TCR originated in a woman in her twenties or thirties who had recovered from COVID-19. The source material was peripheral blood. V usage is TRBV28 and J usage is TRBJ1-2; TRBD1 aligns across 8 bases. The CDR3: CASSPLTGENGYTF. CDR3 nucleotide sequence: TGTGCCAGCAGTCCGCTGACAGGGGAAAATGGCTACACCTTC.